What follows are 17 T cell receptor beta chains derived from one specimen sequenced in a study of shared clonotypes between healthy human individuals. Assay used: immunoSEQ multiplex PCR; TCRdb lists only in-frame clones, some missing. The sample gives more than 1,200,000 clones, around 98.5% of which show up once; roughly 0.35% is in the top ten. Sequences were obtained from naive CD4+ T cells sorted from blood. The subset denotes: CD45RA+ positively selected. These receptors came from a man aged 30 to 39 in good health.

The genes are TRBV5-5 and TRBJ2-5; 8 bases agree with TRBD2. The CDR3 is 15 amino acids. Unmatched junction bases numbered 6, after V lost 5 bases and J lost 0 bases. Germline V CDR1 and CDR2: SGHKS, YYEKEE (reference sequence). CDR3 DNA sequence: TGTGCCAGCAGAGAGCGGGGGTGGGACCAAGAGACCCAGTACTTC. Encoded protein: CASRERGWDQETQYF.

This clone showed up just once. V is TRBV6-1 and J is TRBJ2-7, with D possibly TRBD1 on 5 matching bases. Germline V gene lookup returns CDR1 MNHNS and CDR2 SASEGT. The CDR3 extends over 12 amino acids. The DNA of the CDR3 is TGTGACAGACAGCCGCAATCCTACGAGCAGTACTTC. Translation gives CDRQPQSYEQYF.

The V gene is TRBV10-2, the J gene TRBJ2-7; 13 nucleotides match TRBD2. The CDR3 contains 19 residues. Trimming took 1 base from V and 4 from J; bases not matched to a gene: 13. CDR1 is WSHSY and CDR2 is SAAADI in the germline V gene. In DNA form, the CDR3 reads TGCGCCAGCAGTGAGTTCCGCCGGGGACTAGCGGGGTTAAGGTACGAGCAGTACTTC. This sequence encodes CASSEFRRGLAGLRYEQYF.

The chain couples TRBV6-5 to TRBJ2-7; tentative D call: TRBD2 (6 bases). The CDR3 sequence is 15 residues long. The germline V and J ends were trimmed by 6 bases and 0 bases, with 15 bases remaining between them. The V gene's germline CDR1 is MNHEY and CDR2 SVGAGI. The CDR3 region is CASSPDYLSSYEQYF. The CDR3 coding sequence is TGTGCCAGCAGCCCGGACTATCTGAGCTCCTACGAGCAGTACTTC.

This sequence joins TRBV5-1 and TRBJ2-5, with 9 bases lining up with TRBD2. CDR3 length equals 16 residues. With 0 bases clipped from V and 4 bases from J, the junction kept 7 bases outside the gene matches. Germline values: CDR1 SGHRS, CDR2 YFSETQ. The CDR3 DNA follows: TGCGCCAGCAGCTTGGGCCAGCGGGAGGCGCTAGAGACCCAGTACTTC. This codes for CASSLGQREALETQYF.

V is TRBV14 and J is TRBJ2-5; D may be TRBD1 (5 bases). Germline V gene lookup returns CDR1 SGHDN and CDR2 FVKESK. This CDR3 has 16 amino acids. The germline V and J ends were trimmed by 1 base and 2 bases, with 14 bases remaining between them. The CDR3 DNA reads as TGTGCCAGCAGCCAAGGACTCAGGGTTCGACAAGAGACCCAGTACTTC. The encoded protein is CASSQGLRVRQETQYF. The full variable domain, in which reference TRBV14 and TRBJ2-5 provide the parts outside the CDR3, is EAGVTQFPSHSVIEKGQTVTLRCDPISGHDNLYWYRRVMGKEIKFLLHFVKESKQDESGMPNNRFLAERTGGTYSTLKVQPAELEDSGVYFCASSQGLRVRQETQYFGPGTRLLVL.

For the CDR3, the DNA is TGTGCCAGTAGTATAGATTTAGGGGCTAATGAAAAACTGTTTTTT. It encodes CASSIDLGANEKLFF. J is TRBJ1-4 and V is TRBV19; TRBD1 is a possible D gene (5 bases). V gave up 0 bases and J gave up 3 bases, with 8 bases separating them. CDR1 is LNHDA and CDR2 is SQIVND in the germline V gene (reference sequence). This CDR3 is built from 15 residues.

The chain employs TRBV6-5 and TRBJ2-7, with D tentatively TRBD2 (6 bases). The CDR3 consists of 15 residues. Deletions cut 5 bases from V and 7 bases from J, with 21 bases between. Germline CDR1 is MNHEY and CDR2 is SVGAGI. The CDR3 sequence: CASSPLGRGAGEQYF. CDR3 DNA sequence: TGTGCCAGCAGTCCCCTTGGGCGCGGGGCTGGGGAGCAGTACTTC.

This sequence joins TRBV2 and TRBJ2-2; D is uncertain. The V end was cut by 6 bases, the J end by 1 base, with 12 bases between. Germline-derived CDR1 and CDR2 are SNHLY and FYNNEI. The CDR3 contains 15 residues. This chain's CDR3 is CASRWAPGNTGELFF. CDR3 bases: TGTGCCAGCAGATGGGCCCCCGGGAACACCGGGGAGCTGTTTTTT.

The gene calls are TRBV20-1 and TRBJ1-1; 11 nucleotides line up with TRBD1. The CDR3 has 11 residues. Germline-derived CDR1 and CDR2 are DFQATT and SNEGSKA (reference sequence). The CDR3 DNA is TGCATGCCGGGACAGGGGGCTGAAGCTTTCTTT. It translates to CMPGQGAEAFF.

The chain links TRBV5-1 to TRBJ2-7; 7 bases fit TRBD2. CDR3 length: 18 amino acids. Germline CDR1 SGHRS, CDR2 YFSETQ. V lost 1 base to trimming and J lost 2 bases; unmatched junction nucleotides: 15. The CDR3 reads CASSLQGGRGLLPYEQYF. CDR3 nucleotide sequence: TGCGCCAGCAGCTTGCAGGGAGGGCGGGGACTCCTTCCCTACGAGCAGTACTTC.

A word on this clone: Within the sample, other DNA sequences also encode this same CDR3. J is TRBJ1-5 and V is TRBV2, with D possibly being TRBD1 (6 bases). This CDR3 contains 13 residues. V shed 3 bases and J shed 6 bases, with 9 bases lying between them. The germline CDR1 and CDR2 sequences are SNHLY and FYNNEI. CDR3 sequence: CASSDRGGQPQHF. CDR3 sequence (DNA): TGTGCCAGCAGTGACCGAGGGGGTCAGCCCCAGCATTTT.

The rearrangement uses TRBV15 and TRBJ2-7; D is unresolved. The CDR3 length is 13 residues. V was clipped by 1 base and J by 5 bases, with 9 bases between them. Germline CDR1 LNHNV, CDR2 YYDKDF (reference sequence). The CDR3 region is CATSRGGFNEQYF. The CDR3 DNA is TGTGCCACCAGCAGAGGTGGATTCAACGAGCAGTACTTC.

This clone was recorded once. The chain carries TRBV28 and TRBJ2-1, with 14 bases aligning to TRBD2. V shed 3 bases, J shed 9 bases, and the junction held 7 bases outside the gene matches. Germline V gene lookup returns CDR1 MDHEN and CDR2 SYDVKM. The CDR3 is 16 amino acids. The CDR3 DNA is TGTGCCAGCAGTTTGGGACTAGCGGGAGACTGGGTTGAGCAGTTCTTC. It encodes CASSLGLAGDWVEQFF.

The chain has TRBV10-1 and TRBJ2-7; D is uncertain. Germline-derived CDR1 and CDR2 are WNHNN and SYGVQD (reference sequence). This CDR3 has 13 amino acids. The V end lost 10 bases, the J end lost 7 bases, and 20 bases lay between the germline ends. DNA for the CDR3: TGCGCCACCGCGGTCCAGATGTTCGGGGAGCAGTACTTC. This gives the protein CATAVQMFGEQYF.

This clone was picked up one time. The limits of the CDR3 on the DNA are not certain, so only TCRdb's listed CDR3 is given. CDR3 region: CASFGAGGRLEAFF. The rearrangement uses TRBV19 and TRBJ1-1. Inclusive of both ends, the CDR3 amounts to 14 amino acids. CDR1 and CDR2 (germline): LNHDA, SQIVND (reference sequence).

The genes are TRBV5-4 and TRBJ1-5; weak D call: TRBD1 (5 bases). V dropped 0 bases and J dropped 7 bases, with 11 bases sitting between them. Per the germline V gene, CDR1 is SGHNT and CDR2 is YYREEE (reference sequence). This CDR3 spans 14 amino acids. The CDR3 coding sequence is TGTGCCAGCAGCTTGGCAGGGACTGAACAGCCCCAGCATTTT. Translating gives CASSLAGTEQPQHF.